Described below is a single TCR beta chain sequence and its context. Its specificity is unknown. CDR3 length: 15 amino acids. The germline V gene encodes CDR1 SGHDN and CDR2 FVKESK. The germline V and J ends were trimmed by 0 bases and 3 bases, with 8 bases remaining between them. These data belong to a study of T cell repertoires and HLA-DP antigens. Study overall: Transduced HeLa cells presented HLA-DP to CD4+ T cells.

Method: immunoSEQ multiplex PCR; TCRdb's copy keeps in-frame clones and lacks some. The sample carries some 110,000 clones, roughly 92% recorded once. This TCR was recovered from a woman in her late teens or twenties in good health and CMV-seronegative. The material sequenced was CD4+ T cells from PBMCs. The rearrangement uses TRBV14 and TRBJ2-2; D is unresolved. The CDR3 is CASSQERQDTGELFF. DNA for the CDR3: TGTGCCAGCAGCCAAGAACGGCAGGACACCGGGGAGCTGTTTTTT.